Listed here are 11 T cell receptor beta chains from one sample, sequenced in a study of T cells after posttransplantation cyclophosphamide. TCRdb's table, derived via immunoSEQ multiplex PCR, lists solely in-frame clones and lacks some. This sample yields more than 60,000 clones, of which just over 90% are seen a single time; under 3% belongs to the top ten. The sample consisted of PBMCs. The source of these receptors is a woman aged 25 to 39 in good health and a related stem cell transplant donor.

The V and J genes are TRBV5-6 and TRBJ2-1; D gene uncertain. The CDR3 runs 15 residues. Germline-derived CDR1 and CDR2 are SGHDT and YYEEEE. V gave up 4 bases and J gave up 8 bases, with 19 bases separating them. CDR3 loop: CASSLTRAGRYEQFF. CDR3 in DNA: TGTGCCAGCAGCCTGACCCGGGCAGGAAGGTATGAGCAGTTCTTC.

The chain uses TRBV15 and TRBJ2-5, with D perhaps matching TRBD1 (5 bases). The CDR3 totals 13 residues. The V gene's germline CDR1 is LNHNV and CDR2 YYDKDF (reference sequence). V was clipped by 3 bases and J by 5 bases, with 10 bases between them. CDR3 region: CATSRGRGETQYF. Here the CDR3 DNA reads TGTGCCACCAGCAGGGGAAGGGGTGAGACCCAGTACTTC.

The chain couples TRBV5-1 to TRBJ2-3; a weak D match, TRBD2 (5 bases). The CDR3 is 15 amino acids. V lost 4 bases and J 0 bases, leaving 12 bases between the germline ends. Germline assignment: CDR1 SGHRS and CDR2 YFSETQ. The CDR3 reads CASSLSADSTDTQYF. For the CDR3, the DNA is TGCGCCAGCAGCCTTAGCGCGGATAGCACAGATACGCAGTATTTT.

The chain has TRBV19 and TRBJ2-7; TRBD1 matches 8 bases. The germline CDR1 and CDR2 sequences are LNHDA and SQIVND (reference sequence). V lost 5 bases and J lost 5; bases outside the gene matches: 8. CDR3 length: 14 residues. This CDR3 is CASSVGRGLDEQYF. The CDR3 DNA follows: TGTGCCAGTAGTGTCGGCAGGGGGCTCGACGAGCAGTACTTC.

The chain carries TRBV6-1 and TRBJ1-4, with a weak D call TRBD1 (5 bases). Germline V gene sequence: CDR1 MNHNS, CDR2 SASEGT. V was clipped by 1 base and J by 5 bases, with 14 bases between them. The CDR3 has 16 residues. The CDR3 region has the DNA TGTGCCAGCAGTGAAGGGGGCGGAGATAAAAATGAAAAACTGTTTTTT. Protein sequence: CASSEGGGDKNEKLFF.

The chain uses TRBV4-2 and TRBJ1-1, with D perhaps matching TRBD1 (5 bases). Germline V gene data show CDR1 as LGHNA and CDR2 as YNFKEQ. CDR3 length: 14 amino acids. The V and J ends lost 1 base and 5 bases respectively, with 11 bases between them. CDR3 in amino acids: CASSQVSTATEAFF. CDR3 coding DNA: TGTGCCAGCAGCCAAGTCTCGACAGCGACTGAAGCTTTCTTT.

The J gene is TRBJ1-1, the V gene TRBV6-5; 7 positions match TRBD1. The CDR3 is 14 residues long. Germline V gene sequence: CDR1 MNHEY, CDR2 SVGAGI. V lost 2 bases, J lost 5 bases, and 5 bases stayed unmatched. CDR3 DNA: TGTGCCAGCAGTTACCTGGCAGGGGGGACTGAAGCTTTCTTT. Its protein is CASSYLAGGTEAFF.

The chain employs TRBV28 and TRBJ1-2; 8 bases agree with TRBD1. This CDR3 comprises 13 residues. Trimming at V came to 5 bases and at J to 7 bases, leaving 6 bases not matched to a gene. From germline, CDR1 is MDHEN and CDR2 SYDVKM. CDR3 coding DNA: TGTGCCAGCAGTCGGACAGGGTGGGGTGGCTACACCTTC. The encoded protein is CASSRTGWGGYTF.

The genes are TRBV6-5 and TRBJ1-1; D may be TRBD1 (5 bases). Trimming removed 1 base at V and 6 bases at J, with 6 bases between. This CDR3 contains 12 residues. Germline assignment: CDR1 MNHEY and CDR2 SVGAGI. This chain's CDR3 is CASSYLGAEAFF. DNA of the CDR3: TGTGCCAGCAGTTACTTAGGGGCTGAAGCTTTCTTT.

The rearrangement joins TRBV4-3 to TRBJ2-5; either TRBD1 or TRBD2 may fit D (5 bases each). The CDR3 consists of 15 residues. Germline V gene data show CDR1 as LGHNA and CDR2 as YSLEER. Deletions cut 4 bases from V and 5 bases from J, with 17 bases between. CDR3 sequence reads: CASSPSGQTGETQYF. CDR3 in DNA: TGCGCCAGCAGCCCCTCGGGGCAAACGGGGGAGACCCAGTACTTC.

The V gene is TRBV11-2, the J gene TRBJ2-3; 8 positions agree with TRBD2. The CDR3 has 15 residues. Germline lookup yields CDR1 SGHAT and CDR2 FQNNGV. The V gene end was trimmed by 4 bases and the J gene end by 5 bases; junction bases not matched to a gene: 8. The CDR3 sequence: CASSSRGAQGDTQYF. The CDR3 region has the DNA TGTGCCAGCAGCTCGCGGGGGGCCCAAGGAGATACGCAGTATTTT.